The T cell receptor beta chain under discussion was sequenced for a study of shared clonotypes between healthy human individuals. Study conclusions and caveats: A reduction in generation probabilities was seen for non-shared clonotypes relative to those shared by all four donors.

The donors, healthy adults who were HIV-negative, had experienced no recent acute infections or vaccinations. With respect to this clone: Antigen specificity is unknown.

V lost 7 bases and J lost 7, with 14 bases in between. CDR3 length: 12 residues. From germline, CDR1 is SQVTM and CDR2 ANQGSEA. The method was immunoSEQ multiplex PCR; TCRdb's version includes in-frame clones alone and lacks a portion of them. Altogether 2 million to 2.5 million clones are present, approximately 94% being singletons, with the ten largest covering roughly 0.13%. The sample consisted of naive CD4+ T cells sorted from blood. Sample subset: CD45RA+ positively selected. The receptor was isolated from a man aged 18 to 30 in good health. The chain uses TRBV29-1 and TRBJ1-5; D call uncertain. The CDR3 sequence: CSGGESGQPQHF. DNA of the CDR3: TGCAGCGGCGGGGAAAGTGGCCAGCCCCAGCATTTT.